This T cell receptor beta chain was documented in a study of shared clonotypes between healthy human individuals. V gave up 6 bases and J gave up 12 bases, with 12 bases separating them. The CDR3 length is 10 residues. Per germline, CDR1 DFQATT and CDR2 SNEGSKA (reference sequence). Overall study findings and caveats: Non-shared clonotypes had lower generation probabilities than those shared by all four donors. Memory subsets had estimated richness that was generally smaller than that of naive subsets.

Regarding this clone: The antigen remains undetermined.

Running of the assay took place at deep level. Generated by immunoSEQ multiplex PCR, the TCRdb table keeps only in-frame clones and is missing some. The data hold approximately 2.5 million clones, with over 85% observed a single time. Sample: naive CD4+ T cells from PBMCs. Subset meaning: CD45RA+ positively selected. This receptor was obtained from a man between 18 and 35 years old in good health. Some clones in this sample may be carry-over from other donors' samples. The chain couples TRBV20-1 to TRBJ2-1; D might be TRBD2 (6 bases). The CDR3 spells CSALGTPQFF. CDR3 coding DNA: TGCAGTGCCCTAGGGACTCCGCAGTTCTTC.